Listed below are T cell receptor beta chains from one sample, sequenced in a study of shared clonotypes between healthy human individuals. The data were produced by immunoSEQ multiplex PCR, yet TCRdb's version contains in-frame clones alone and is incomplete. In the table there are around 1.5 million clones, approximately 98% of which are singletons. The sequencing input was naive CD4+ T cells sorted from blood. These receptors all come from a man in his thirties or forties in good health. Both conserved end residues are part of each CDR3. The order of the fields is J gene, D gene, clone size, V gene, CDR3 DNA, CDR3 protein. D genes are given only for firm matches. Size values are once, few and many counts, or a class for expanded clones, and some rows have none.

j_call: TRBJ2-7
d_call: .
clone_size: .
v_call: TRBV29-1
cdr3_nt: TGCAGCGTTGTGGAGGGACCAGCGGGTCCCTACGAGCAGTACTTC
cdr3_aa: CSVVEGPAGPYEQYF

j_call: TRBJ1-4
d_call: TRBD1
clone_size: .
v_call: TRBV11-2
cdr3_nt: TGTGCCAGCAGGAAACCCGGGACAGGGTCTGAAAAACTGTTTTTT
cdr3_aa: CASRKPGTGSEKLFF

j_call: TRBJ1-5
d_call: .
clone_size: .
v_call: TRBV7-8
cdr3_nt: TGTGCCAGCAGCGGGCCGTGGGGCAATCAGCCCCAGCATTTT
cdr3_aa: CASSGPWGNQPQHF

j_call: TRBJ1-3
d_call: TRBD1
clone_size: .
v_call: TRBV9
cdr3_nt: TGTGCCAGCAGCGTAGGTCACAGGGGCTCTGGAAACACCATATATTTT
cdr3_aa: CASSVGHRGSGNTIYF

j_call: TRBJ2-7
d_call: TRBD2
clone_size: .
v_call: TRBV28
cdr3_nt: TGTGCCAGCGGGACTAGCGGGAGGGTAGCCTACGAGCAGTACTTC
cdr3_aa: CASGTSGRVAYEQYF

j_call: TRBJ2-2
d_call: .
clone_size: .
v_call: TRBV10-1
cdr3_nt: TGCGCCAGCAGTGAAGGGGGGGGCCCGACCGGGGAGCTGTTTTTT
cdr3_aa: CASSEGGGPTGELFF

j_call: TRBJ1-5
d_call: .
clone_size: once
v_call: TRBV5-5
cdr3_nt: TGTGCCAGCAGTTTGAGGGGGGAGGCGATATATAGCAATCAGCCCCAGCATTTT
cdr3_aa: CASSLRGEAIYSNQPQHF

j_call: TRBJ2-3
d_call: .
clone_size: .
v_call: TRBV2
cdr3_nt: TGTGCCGGGACCCGAGGCGATACGCAGTATTTT
cdr3_aa: CAGTRGDTQYF

j_call: TRBJ2-5
d_call: .
clone_size: .
v_call: TRBV6-5
cdr3_nt: TGTGCCAGCAGTTACGGCGGGCATCAGTACTTC
cdr3_aa: CASSYGGHQYF

j_call: TRBJ1-2
d_call: .
clone_size: .
v_call: TRBV28
cdr3_nt: TGTGCCAGCAGTTTAAGGGACTATTGGAGGGGCTACACCTTC
cdr3_aa: CASSLRDYWRGYTF

j_call: TRBJ1-5
d_call: .
clone_size: once
v_call: TRBV28
cdr3_nt: TGTGCCAGCAGTTTACCCGGGGCAGCCCAGCATTTT
cdr3_aa: CASSLPGAAQHF

j_call: TRBJ2-7
d_call: .
clone_size: once
v_call: TRBV19
cdr3_nt: TGTGCCAGTAGTATAGTCAGCCGAGCGTACGAGCAGTACTTC
cdr3_aa: CASSIVSRAYEQYF

j_call: TRBJ2-7
d_call: TRBD1
clone_size: .
v_call: TRBV25-1
cdr3_nt: TGTGCCAGCAGTGAAGGCGGGACAGGGGGCTACGAGCAGTACTTC
cdr3_aa: CASSEGGTGGYEQYF

j_call: TRBJ2-5
d_call: .
clone_size: .
v_call: TRBV7-2
cdr3_nt: TGTGCCAGCAGTCCCCTAGCGCGGGCGTGGGAGACCCAGTACTTC
cdr3_aa: CASSPLARAWETQYF

j_call: TRBJ1-2
d_call: .
clone_size: .
v_call: TRBV5-8
cdr3_nt: TGTGCCAGCAGCCGCGACGGGCTGAACTATGGCTACACCTTC
cdr3_aa: CASSRDGLNYGYTF

j_call: TRBJ2-7
d_call: TRBD1
clone_size: .
v_call: TRBV28
cdr3_nt: TGTGCCAGCAGTTTAGTGGGACAGTACTACGAGCAGTACTTC
cdr3_aa: CASSLVGQYYEQYF

j_call: TRBJ2-5
d_call: .
clone_size: .
v_call: TRBV5-1
cdr3_nt: TGCGCCAGCAGCGTGGCGGGACTGCAAGAGACCCAGTACTTC
cdr3_aa: CASSVAGLQETQYF

j_call: TRBJ2-7
d_call: .
clone_size: .
v_call: TRBV27
cdr3_nt: TGTGCCAGCAGTTTTTTAAGCTCCTACGAGCAGTACTTC
cdr3_aa: CASSFLSSYEQYF

j_call: TRBJ1-5
d_call: .
clone_size: .
v_call: TRBV28
cdr3_nt: TGTGCCAGCAGTTTCCCCTTGGGGGGGCACAATCAGCCCCAGCATTTT
cdr3_aa: CASSFPLGGHNQPQHF

j_call: TRBJ2-1
d_call: TRBD1
clone_size: .
v_call: TRBV18
cdr3_nt: TGTGCCAGCTCACCAGCCACAGGGGCTTACAATGAGCAGTTCTTC
cdr3_aa: CASSPATGAYNEQFF

j_call: TRBJ1-1
d_call: .
clone_size: .
v_call: TRBV19
cdr3_nt: TGTGCCAGTAGTGACCTAGGGGGGGTCGAGACTGAAGCTTTCTTT
cdr3_aa: CASSDLGGVETEAFF

j_call: TRBJ2-7
d_call: .
clone_size: once
v_call: TRBV6-1
cdr3_nt: TGTGCCAGCAGTGCCAGCAGGGACTCCTACGAGCAGTACTTC
cdr3_aa: CASSASRDSYEQYF

j_call: TRBJ2-5
d_call: TRBD2
clone_size: .
v_call: TRBV5-6
cdr3_nt: TGTGCCAGCAGCCCGGGACTAGCGGGACCAGAGACCCAGTACTTC
cdr3_aa: CASSPGLAGPETQYF

j_call: TRBJ1-2
d_call: .
clone_size: .
v_call: TRBV18
cdr3_nt: TGTGCCAGCTCACCAGAGGACAGCTATGGCTACACCTTC
cdr3_aa: CASSPEDSYGYTF

j_call: TRBJ2-7
d_call: .
clone_size: .
v_call: TRBV28
cdr3_nt: TGTGCCAGCAGTTTGACAGGCTACTCCTACGAGCAGTACTTC
cdr3_aa: CASSLTGYSYEQYF

j_call: TRBJ2-7
d_call: .
clone_size: .
v_call: TRBV6-5
cdr3_nt: TGTGCCAGCAGTTACTCCAGGGAATCTTTTTACGAGCAGTACTTC
cdr3_aa: CASSYSRESFYEQYF

j_call: TRBJ2-1
d_call: .
clone_size: .
v_call: TRBV7-9
cdr3_nt: TGTGCCACCGAGAGGCCTTTTGGTGAGCAGTTCTTC
cdr3_aa: CATERPFGEQFF

j_call: TRBJ1-5
d_call: .
clone_size: .
v_call: TRBV7-6
cdr3_nt: TGTGCCAGCAGCTTAGATGAGGGATTCAATCAGCCCCAGCATTTT
cdr3_aa: CASSLDEGFNQPQHF

j_call: TRBJ2-7
d_call: .
clone_size: .
v_call: TRBV6-5
cdr3_nt: TGTGCCAGCAGTTTAGGGCCCTCCTACGAGCAGTACTTC
cdr3_aa: CASSLGPSYEQYF

j_call: TRBJ2-5
d_call: .
clone_size: .
v_call: TRBV5-1
cdr3_nt: TGCGCCAGCACGGCAGGGAATTCAGAGACCCAGTACTTC
cdr3_aa: CASTAGNSETQYF

j_call: TRBJ2-7
d_call: TRBD2
clone_size: .
v_call: TRBV29-1
cdr3_nt: TGCAGCGTTCGGCTAGCGGGAGGGAGTAGCGAGCAGTACTTC
cdr3_aa: CSVRLAGGSSEQYF

j_call: TRBJ1-5
d_call: .
clone_size: .
v_call: TRBV7-8
cdr3_nt: TGTGCCAGCAGAACGAGGGACTTCTCGGGGCCCCAGCATTTT
cdr3_aa: CASRTRDFSGPQHF

j_call: TRBJ2-3
d_call: .
clone_size: .
v_call: TRBV5-1
cdr3_nt: TGCGCCAGCAGCTTAGGTCTAGGCACAGATACGCAGTATTTT
cdr3_aa: CASSLGLGTDTQYF

j_call: TRBJ2-1
d_call: .
clone_size: .
v_call: TRBV7-7
cdr3_nt: TGTGCTAGCAGCCCACGACAGGCTCTCTCCTACAATGAGCAGTTCTTC
cdr3_aa: CASSPRQALSYNEQFF

j_call: TRBJ2-7
d_call: .
clone_size: once
v_call: TRBV28
cdr3_nt: TGTGCCAGCAGTCCTACCGGGACCTTGAGCGAGCAGTACTTC
cdr3_aa: CASSPTGTLSEQYF

j_call: TRBJ2-7
d_call: TRBD1
clone_size: .
v_call: TRBV5-1
cdr3_nt: TGCGCCAGCAGCTTGGAGGGGCCTACAGGGGCCGTCTACGAGCAGTACTTC
cdr3_aa: CASSLEGPTGAVYEQYF

j_call: TRBJ1-1
d_call: .
clone_size: .
v_call: TRBV7-2
cdr3_nt: TGTGCCAGCAGCTTAGGGGGGGACACTGAAGCTTTCTTT
cdr3_aa: CASSLGGDTEAFF

j_call: TRBJ2-7
d_call: TRBD2
clone_size: .
v_call: TRBV15
cdr3_nt: TGTGCCACCAGCAGAGATCTCCCCTCTACTAGCGGAAAAATGTACGAGCAGTACTTC
cdr3_aa: CATSRDLPSTSGKMYEQYF

j_call: TRBJ2-2
d_call: TRBD2
clone_size: .
v_call: TRBV11-1
cdr3_nt: TGTGCCAGCAGCTTAGGGACTAGATTTAACACCGGGGAGCTGTTTTTT
cdr3_aa: CASSLGTRFNTGELFF

j_call: TRBJ2-2
d_call: .
clone_size: few
v_call: TRBV5-1
cdr3_nt: TGCGCCAGCAGCTTGGGCGCCACGAGGGACACCGGGGAGCTGTTTTTT
cdr3_aa: CASSLGATRDTGELFF